This T cell receptor beta chain was identified in a study of cytomegalovirus exposure and HLA in healthy donors. The PCR employed 60 Vbeta primers together with 13 Jbeta primers. The repertoire was sequenced with immunoSEQ multiplex PCR; TCRdb's copy has only in-frame clones and lacks some. The sample table includes under 150,000 clones. With respect to this clone: Its antigen is unidentified.

Study-wide results and limits: Investigators reported 164 TCR beta chains as tied to cytomegalovirus. Earlier findings revealed that most TCR beta V segments proved productive either about 87% or about 30% of the time.

The sequence was collected from a woman aged 60-70 years in good health and CMV-seronegative. The sample taken for sequencing was PBMCs.

The DNA of the CDR3 is TGTGCCAGCAGGGCAACAGGGACCGGGGAGCTGTTTTTT. Translation gives CASRATGTGELFF. The chain carries TRBV2 and TRBJ2-2; the D gene is possibly TRBD1 (6 bases). V lost 6 bases, J lost 5 bases, and 10 bases lay in between. Germline V gene sequence: CDR1 SNHLY, CDR2 FYNNEI. This CDR3 contains 13 residues.